This T cell receptor (beta chain) was identified during a study of T cells in Graves' hyperthyroidism and ophthalmopathy. Patients aged 18 to 65 had newly diagnosed hyperthyroidism lasting under 2 months. Patients having uncontrolled infection, another autoimmune disease, pregnancy or lactation were not included. Extraction of PBMCs used 9 to 10 ml of fresh peripheral blood. At least ten counts were recorded for this clonotype. Its antigen is unknown. General study results and limits: Blood held most thyroid clonotypes expanded above 0.001 frequency.

Authors of the study amplified TCR beta CDR3 regions from RNA transcripts. Initially, a first-round RT-PCR of the TCR CDR3 employed the HTBI primer set. TCRdb re-derived calls from the multiplex PCR reads in MiXCR, one entry per CDR3 protein. The sample shows some 560,000 distinct CDR3 sequences, 15% to 18% of them seen only once. The sequenced material came from blood. The receptor comes from a woman between 25 and 40 years old with Graves' hyperthyroidism.

For the CDR3, the DNA is TGTGCCAGCCGTCGGCGGGAGGACACCGGGGAGCTGTTTTTT. Translating gives CASRRREDTGELFF. V is TRBV12-3 or TRBV12-4 and J is TRBJ2-2, with 8 positions matching TRBD2. The V gene end was trimmed by 8 bases and the J gene end by 3 bases; junction bases not matched to a gene: 5. This CDR3 comprises 14 residues.